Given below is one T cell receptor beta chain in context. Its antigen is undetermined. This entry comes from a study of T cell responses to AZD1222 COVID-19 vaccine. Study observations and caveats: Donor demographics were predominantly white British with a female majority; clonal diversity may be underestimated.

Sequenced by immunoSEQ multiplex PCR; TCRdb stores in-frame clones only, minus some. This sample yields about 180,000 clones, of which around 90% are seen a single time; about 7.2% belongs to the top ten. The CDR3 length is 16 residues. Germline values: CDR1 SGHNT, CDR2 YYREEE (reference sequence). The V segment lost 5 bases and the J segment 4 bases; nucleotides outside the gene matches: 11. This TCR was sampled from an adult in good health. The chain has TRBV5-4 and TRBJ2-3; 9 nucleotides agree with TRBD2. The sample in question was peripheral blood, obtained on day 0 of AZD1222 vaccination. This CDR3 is CASSPPRGGGADTQYF. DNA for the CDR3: TGTGCCAGCAGTCCACCGCGAGGCGGGGGGGCAGATACGCAGTATTTT.